This T cell receptor beta chain was profiled in a study of long-term antiretroviral therapy in people with HIV. Study outcomes and limitations: CDR3 length ranges were narrower in HIV repertoires than in controls.

Worth noting for this clone: What it binds is not known.

It was version v3.0 of the immunoSEQ assay that was run at survey level. Produced via immunoSEQ multiplex PCR; TCRdb's table is partial and in-frame only. The sample records around 25,000 clones, around 88% being singletons. The ends were cut back, 5 bases at V and 0 bases at J, with 11 bases in the middle. Per the germline V gene, CDR1 is LNHDA and CDR2 is SQIVND (reference sequence). There are 14 residues in the CDR3. Source: unsorted PBMCs, taken about 4.5 years after starting antiretroviral therapy. The chain recombines TRBV19 with TRBJ2-7; D remains ambiguous. The sequence was obtained from a young man with HIV. The CDR3 spells CASSSQVGSYEQYF. The DNA of the CDR3 is TGTGCCAGTAGTTCCCAGGTCGGCTCCTACGAGCAGTACTTC.